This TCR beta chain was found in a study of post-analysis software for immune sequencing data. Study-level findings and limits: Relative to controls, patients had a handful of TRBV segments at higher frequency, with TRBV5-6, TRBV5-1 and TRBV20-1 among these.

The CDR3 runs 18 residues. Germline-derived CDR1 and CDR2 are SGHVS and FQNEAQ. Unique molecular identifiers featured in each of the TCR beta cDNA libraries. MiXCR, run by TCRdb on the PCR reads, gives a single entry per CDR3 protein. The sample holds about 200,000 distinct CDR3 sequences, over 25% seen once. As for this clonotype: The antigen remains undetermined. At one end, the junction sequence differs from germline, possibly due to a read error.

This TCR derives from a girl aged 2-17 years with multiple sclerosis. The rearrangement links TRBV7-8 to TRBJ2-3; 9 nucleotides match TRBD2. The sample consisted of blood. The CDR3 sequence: CASSLGAARGGLFDTRYF. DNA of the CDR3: TGTGCCAGCAGCTTAGGGGCTGCGCGGGGGGGGCTCTTTGATACGCGGTATTTT.